This TCR beta chain appears in the sequencing data of a study of early T cells in non-severe SARS-CoV-2 infection. V lost 4 bases and J lost 1, with 11 bases in between. The CDR3 loop spans 14 amino acids. Germline assignment: CDR1 SGHTA and CDR2 FQGNSA. The TCR library protocol attached unique molecular identifiers to the individual cDNA molecules. TCRdb reprocessed the 5' RACE reads via MiXCR and lists one record per CDR3 protein. The table lists tens of thousands of distinct CDR3 sequences, about 9.5% of them singletons. This clonotype was seen a handful of times. The antigen is unknown. General observations from the study: VDJdb matching, biased toward anti-spike CD8 responses, missed private and CD4 specificities.

This chain uses TRBV7-2 with TRBJ2-7; TRBD2 might be the D (5 bases). This TCR came from an adult who was a healthcare worker with PCR-confirmed SARS-CoV-2 infection or an uninfected control (not recorded which). The sequencing used whole blood, collected at baseline. The CDR3 DNA reads TGTGCCAGCAGCTCGGCTGGACTGTCCTACGAGCAGTACTTC. Translation: CASSSAGLSYEQYF.